This T cell receptor (beta chain) was found in a study of cytomegalovirus exposure and HLA in healthy donors. Overall study context: Later analysis reported that the 110 or so validation repertoires shared the platform of the 500 to 850 first-cohort repertoires.

Comment on this clone: Its antigen remains unknown.

Germline values: CDR1 MGHRA, CDR2 YSYEKL. Trimming at V came to 4 bases and at J to 4 bases, leaving 5 bases not matched to a gene. CDR3 length: 14 residues. The protocol was immunoSEQ multiplex PCR, while the TCRdb copy is restricted to in-frame clones and leaves out a portion. This sample has 130,000 to 150,000 clones, with around four fifths found just once. Whole-study findings and limits: Many donors carried some public TCRs, although rarity characterized most TCR sequences. In vitro checks showed that a few CMV-associated chains really do target CMV antigens. Investigators reported about 160 TCR beta chains as tied to cytomegalovirus.

The chain is built from TRBV4-1 and TRBJ2-5; TRBD1 matches 8 bases. The sample was PBMCs. The receptor comes from a woman aged 25 to 45 in good health and CMV-seronegative. The DNA of the CDR3 is TGCGCCAGCAGCCTTGGACAGGGTTCAGAGACCCAGTACTTC. Amino acids: CASSLGQGSETQYF.